This record covers a single T cell receptor beta chain. The antigen remains unidentified. Germline V CDR1 and CDR2: GTSNPN, SVGIG (reference sequence). The CDR3 has 16 amino acids. The trim removed 3 bases at V and 9 bases at J, leaving 11 bases unmatched. Sequencing used immunoSEQ multiplex PCR; TCRdb keeps in-frame clones, though not all of them. The sample includes roughly 450,000 clones, around nine tenths seen only once; the top ten take 9% to 15%. This entry comes from a study of Ad26.COV2.S vaccination and SARS-CoV-2 variants. Whole-study context: Donor allocation was to the COV1001 Ad26.COV2.S trial arm. Recipients of Ad26.COV2.S got it intramuscularly, once or twice 56 days apart. Study-wide results and caveats: Spike-specific TCR breadth was greater in vaccine than placebo recipients.

Stated treatment: 15 to 20 received Ad26.COV2.S at low or high dose, single or two shots; roughly five received placebo; per-sample allocation not given. After the first vaccine or placebo injection, samples were drawn on day 63. The receptor was isolated from a person aged 18-60 years who received the Ad26.COV2.S COVID-19 vaccine or a placebo. The sequencing here drew on peripheral blood, taken in a trial of Ad26.COV2.S vaccine versus placebo. The chain has TRBV30 and TRBJ2-1; 13 bases map to TRBD2. The CDR3, as DNA: TGTGCCTGGAGCCCAATGGGACTAGCGGGAAGGGGTGAGCAGTTCTTC. Translated: CAWSPMGLAGRGEQFF.